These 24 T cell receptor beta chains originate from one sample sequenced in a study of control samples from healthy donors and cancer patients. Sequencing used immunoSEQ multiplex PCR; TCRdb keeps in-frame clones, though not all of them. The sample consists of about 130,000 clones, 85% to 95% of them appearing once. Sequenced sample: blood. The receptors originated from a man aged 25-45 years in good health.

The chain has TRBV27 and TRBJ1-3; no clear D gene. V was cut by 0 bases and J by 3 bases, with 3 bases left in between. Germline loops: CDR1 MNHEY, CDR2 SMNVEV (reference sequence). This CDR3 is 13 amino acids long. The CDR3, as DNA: TGTGCCAGCAGTTTATCTCATGGAAACACCATATATTTT. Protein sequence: CASSLSHGNTIYF.

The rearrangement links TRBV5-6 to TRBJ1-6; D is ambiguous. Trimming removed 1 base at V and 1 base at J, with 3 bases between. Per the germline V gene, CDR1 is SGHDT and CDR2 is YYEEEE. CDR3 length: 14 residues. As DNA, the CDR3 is TGTGCCAGCAGCTTGATATCCTATAATTCACCCCTCCACTTT. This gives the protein CASSLISYNSPLHF.

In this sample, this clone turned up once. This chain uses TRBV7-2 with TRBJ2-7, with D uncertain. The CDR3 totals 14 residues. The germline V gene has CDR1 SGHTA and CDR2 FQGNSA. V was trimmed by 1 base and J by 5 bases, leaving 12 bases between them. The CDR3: CASSLDFNLDEQYF. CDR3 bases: TGTGCCAGCAGCTTAGATTTTAATTTGGACGAGCAGTACTTC.

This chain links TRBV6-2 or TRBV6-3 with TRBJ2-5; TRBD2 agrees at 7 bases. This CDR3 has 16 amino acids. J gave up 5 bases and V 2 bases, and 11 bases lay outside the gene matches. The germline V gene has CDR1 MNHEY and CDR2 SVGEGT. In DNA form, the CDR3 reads TGTGCCAGCAGTTACGGGGGTTTCGGGAGGAGGGAGACCCAGTACTTC. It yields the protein CASSYGGFGRRETQYF.

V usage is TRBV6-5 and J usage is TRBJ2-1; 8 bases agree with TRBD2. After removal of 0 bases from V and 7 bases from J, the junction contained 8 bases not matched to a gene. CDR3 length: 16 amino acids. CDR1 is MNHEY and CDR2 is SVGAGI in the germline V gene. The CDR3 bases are TGTGCCAGCAGTTACTCGTTGGCGGGGGGCCTGAATGAGCAGTTCTTC. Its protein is CASSYSLAGGLNEQFF.

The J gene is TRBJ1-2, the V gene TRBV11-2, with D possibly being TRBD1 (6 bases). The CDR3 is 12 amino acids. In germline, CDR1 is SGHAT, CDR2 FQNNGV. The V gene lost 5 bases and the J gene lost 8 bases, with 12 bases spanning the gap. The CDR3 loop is CASSHGTSGYTF. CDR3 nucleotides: TGTGCCAGCAGCCATGGGACATCGGGCTACACCTTC.

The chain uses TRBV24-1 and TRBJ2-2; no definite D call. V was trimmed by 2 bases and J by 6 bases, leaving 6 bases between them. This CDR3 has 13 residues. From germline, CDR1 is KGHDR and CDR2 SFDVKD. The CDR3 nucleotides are TGTGCCACCAGTGATTCGGTGCCCGGGGAGCTGTTTTTT. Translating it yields CATSDSVPGELFF.

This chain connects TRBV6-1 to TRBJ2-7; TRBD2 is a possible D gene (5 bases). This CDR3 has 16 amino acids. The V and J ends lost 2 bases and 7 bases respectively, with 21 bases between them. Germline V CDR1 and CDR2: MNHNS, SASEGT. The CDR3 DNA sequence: TGTGCCAGCAGTGAAAGCCCGGGAACCCTGCCCCTGGAGCAGTACTTC. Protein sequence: CASSESPGTLPLEQYF.

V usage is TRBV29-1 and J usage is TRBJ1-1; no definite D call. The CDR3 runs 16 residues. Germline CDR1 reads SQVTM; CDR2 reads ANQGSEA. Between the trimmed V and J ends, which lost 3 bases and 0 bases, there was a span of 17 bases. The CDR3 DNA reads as TGCAGCGTTGAGTTATATTACGGGAGACTGAACACTGAAGCTTTCTTT. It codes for CSVELYYGRLNTEAFF.

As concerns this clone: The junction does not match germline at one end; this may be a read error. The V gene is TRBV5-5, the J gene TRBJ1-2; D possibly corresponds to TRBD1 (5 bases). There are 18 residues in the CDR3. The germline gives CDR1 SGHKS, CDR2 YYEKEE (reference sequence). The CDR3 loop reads CASSLDGALGRILYGHTF. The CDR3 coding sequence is TGTGCCAGCAGCTTGGATGGGGCCCTGGGGAGGATTTTGTATGGCCACACCTTC.

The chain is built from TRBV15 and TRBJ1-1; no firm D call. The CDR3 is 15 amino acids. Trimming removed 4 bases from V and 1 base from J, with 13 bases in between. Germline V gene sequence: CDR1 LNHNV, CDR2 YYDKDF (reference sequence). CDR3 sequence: CATSKVRSPNTEAFF. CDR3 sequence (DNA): TGTGCCACCAGCAAGGTCCGGTCCCCGAACACTGAAGCTTTCTTT.

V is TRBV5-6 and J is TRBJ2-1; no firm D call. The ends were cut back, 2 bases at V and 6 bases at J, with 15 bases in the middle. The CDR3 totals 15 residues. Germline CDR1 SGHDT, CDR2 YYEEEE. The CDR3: CASSLWPLEGNEQFF. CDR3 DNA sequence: TGTGCCAGCAGCTTATGGCCCCTTGAAGGCAATGAGCAGTTCTTC.

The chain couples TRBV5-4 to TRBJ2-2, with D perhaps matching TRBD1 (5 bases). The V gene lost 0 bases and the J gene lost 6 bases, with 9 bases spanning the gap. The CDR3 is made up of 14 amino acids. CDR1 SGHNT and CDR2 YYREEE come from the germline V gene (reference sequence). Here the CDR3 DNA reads TGTGCCAGCAGCTTGGCTAACAGGCCCGGGGAGCTGTTTTTT. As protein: CASSLANRPGELFF.

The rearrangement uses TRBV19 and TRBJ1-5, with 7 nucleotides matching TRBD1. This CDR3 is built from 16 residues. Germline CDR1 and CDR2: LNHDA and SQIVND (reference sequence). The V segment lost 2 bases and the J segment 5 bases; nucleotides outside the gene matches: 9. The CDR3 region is CASSISTGLQHQPQHF. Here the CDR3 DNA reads TGTGCCAGTAGTATATCGACAGGGCTTCAGCATCAGCCCCAGCATTTT.

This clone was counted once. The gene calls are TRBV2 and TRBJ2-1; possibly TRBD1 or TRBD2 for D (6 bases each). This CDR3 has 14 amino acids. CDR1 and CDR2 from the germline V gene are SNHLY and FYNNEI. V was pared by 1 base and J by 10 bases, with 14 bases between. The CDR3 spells CASSEDRGEEEQFF. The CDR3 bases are TGTGCCAGCAGTGAAGATAGGGGGGAAGAAGAGCAGTTCTTC.

The CDR3 sequence is CASSRTEGYGYTF. CDR3 DNA sequence: TGTGCCAGCAGCCGGACGGAGGGTTATGGCTACACCTTC. The V call is TRBV11-2, the J call TRBJ1-2; D remains unclear. Trimming stripped 5 bases from V and 5 bases from J, with 12 bases between. The CDR3 sequence is 13 residues long. Germline loops: CDR1 SGHAT, CDR2 FQNNGV.

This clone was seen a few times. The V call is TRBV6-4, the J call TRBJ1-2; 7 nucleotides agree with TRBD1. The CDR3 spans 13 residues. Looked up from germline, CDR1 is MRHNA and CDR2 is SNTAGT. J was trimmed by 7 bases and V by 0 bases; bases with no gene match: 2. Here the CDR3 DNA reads TGTGCCAGCAGTGACTCACACAGGGGTGGCTACACCTTC. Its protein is CASSDSHRGGYTF.

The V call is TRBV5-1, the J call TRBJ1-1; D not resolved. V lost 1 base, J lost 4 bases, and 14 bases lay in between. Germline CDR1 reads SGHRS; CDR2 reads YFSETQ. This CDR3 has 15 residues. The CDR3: CASSLHDWPGTEAFF. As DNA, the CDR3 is TGCGCCAGCAGCTTGCACGACTGGCCGGGCACTGAAGCTTTCTTT.

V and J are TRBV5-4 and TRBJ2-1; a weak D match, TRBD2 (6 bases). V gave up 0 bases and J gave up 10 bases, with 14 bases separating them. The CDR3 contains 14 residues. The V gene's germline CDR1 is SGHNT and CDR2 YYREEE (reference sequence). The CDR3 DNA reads TGTGCCAGCAGCTTGGCCGGGGGAAACAGGGAGCAGTTCTTC. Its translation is CASSLAGGNREQFF.

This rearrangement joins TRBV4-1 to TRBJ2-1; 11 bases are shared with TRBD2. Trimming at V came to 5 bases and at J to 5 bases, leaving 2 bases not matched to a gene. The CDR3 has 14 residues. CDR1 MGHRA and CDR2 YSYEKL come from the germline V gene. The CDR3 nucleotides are TGCGCCAGCAGCGAACTAGCGGGGGACAATGAGCAGTTCTTC. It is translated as CASSELAGDNEQFF.

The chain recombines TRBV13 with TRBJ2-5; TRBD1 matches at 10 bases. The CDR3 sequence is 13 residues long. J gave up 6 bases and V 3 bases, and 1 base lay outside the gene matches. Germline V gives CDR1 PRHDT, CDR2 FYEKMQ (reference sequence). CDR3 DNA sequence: TGTGCCAGCAGCTTGGACAGGGGGAAGACCCAGTACTTC. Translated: CASSLDRGKTQYF.

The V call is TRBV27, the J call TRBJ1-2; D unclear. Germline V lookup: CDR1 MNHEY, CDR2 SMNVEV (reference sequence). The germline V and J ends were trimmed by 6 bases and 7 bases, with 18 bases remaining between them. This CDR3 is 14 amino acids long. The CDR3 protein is CASSSWQSGPGYTF. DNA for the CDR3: TGTGCCAGCAGCTCCTGGCAGAGCGGTCCTGGCTACACCTTC.

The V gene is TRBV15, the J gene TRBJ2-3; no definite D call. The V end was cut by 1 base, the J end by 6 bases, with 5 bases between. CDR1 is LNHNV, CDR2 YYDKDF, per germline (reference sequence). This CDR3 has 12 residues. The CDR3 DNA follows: TGTGCCACCAGCAGAGTTGTGGATACGCAGTATTTT. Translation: CATSRVVDTQYF. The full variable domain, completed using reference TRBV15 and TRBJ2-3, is DAMVIQNPRYQVTQFGKPVTLSCSQTLNHNVMYWYQQKSSQAPKLLFHYYDKDFNNEADTPDNFQSRRPNTSFCFLDIRSPGLGDTAMYLCATSRVVDTQYFGPGTRLTVL.

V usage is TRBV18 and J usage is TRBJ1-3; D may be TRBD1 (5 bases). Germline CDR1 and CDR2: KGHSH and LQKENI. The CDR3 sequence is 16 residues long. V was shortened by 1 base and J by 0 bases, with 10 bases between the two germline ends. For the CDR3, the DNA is TGTGCCAGCTCACCACTTCAGGGTATCTCTGGAAACACCATATATTTT. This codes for CASSPLQGISGNTIYF.